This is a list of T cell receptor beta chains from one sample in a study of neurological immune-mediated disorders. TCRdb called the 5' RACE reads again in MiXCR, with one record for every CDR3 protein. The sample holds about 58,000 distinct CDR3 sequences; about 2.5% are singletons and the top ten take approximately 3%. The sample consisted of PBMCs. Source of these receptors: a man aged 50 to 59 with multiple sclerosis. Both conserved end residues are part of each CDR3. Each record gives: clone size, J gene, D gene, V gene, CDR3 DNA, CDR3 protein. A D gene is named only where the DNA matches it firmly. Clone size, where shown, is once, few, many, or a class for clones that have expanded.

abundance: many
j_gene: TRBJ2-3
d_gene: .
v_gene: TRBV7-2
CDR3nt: TGTGCCAGCAGCTTAGGAGCGGAGATCACAGATACGCAGTATTTT
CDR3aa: CASSLGAEITDTQYF

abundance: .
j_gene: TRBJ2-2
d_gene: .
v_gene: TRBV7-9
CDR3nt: TGTGCCAGCAGCTCAGGACTCGACACCGGGGAGCTGTTTTTT
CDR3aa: CASSSGLDTGELFF

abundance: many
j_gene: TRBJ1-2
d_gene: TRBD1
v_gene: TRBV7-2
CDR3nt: TGTGCCAGCAGCAAAGACAGGGGCTATGGCTACACCTTC
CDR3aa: CASSKDRGYGYTF

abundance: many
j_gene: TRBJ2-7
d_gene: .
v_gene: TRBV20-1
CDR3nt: TGCAGTGCTAGAGATCCGAGAAGGGGTTCCTACGAGCAGTACTTC
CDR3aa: CSARDPRRGSYEQYF

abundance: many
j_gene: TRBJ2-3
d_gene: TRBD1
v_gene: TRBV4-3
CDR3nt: TGCGCCAGCAGCCAACAGGGGGTGGATACGCAGTATTTT
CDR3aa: CASSQQGVDTQYF

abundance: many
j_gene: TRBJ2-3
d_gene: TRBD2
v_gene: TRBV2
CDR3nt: TGTGCCAGCAGTGAAGGACTAGCTCACACAGATACGCAGTATTTT
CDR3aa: CASSEGLAHTDTQYF

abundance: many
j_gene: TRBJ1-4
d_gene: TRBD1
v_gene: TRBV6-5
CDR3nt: TGTGCCAGCAGTTACACCAACCCACAGGGGGCTGGAGAAAAACTGTTTTTT
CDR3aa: CASSYTNPQGAGEKLFF

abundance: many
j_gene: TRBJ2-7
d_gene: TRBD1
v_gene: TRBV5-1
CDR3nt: TGCGCCAGCAGCTTGGCCTCGACAGGGGCCTACGAGCAGTACTTC
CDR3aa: CASSLASTGAYEQYF

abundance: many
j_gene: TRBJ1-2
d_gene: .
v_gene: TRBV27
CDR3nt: TGTGCCAGCAGTCTAATCGGGGGGACCTATGGCTACACCTTC
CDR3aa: CASSLIGGTYGYTF

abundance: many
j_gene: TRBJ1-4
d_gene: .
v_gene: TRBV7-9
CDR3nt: TGTGCCAGCAGCCCCCAGCCTGGAACTAATGAAAAACTGTTTTTT
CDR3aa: CASSPQPGTNEKLFF

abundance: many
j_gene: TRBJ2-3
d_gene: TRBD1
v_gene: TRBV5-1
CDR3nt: TGCGCCACCACCCCCGGGACAGGGGGTCTGGATACGCAGTATTTT
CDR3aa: CATTPGTGGLDTQYF

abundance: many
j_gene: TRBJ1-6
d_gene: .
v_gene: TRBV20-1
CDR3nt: TGCAGTGCTAGCATCCATAATCATGGGATTTCACCCCTCCACTTT
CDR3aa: CSASIHNHGISPLHF

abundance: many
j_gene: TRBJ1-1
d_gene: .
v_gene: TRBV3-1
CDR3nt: TGTGCCAGCAGTCGAATACGTCGCACTGAAGCTTTCTTT
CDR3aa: CASSRIRRTEAFF

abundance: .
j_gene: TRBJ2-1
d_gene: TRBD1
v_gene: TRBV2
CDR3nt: TGTGCCAGCAGGGCGGGACAGGGTAACAATGAGCAGTTCTTC
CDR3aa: CASRAGQGNNEQFF

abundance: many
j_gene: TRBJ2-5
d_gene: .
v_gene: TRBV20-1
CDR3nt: TGCAGTGCTAATCGACAGGGAGGACAAGAGACCCAGTACTTC
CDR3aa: CSANRQGGQETQYF

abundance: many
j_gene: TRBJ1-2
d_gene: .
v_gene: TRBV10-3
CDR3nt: TGTGCGAGACCGGGGGGAACCCCTAACTATGGCTACACCTTC
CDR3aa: CARPGGTPNYGYTF

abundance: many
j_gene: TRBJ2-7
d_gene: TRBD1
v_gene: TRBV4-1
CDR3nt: TGCGCCAGCAGTCCCAGCCGGACAGGGTACTTTGAGCAGTACTTC
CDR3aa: CASSPSRTGYFEQYF

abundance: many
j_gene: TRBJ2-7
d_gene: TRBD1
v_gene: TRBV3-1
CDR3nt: TGTGCCAGCAGCCAAGGGACAGGGTTCTACGAGCAGTACTTC
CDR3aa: CASSQGTGFYEQYF

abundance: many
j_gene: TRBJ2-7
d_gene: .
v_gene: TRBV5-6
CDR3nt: TGTGCCAGCAGCTTCAGCTACGAGCAGTACTTC
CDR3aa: CASSFSYEQYF

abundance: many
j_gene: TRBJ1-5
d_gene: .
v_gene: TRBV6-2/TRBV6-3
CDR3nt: TGTGCCAGCAGTTACGCCGGGGGTAGCAATCAGCCCCAGCATTTT
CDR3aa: CASSYAGGSNQPQHF

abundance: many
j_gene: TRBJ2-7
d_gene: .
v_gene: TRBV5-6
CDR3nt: TGTGCCAGCAGCTCGAGGGGCAGGGCCAACGAGCAGTACTTC
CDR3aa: CASSSRGRANEQYF

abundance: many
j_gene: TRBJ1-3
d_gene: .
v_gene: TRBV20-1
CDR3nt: TGCAGTGCTAGACGGGTTAAGAAAGGAAACACCATATATTTT
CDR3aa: CSARRVKKGNTIYF

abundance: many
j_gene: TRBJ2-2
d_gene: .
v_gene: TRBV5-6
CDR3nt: TGTGCCAGCAGTCCCGTAACCGGGGAGCTGTTTTTT
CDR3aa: CASSPVTGELFF

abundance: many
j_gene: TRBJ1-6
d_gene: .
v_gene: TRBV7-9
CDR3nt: TGTGCCAGCAGCTTGCCTCCAGATTCACCCCTCCACTTT
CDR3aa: CASSLPPDSPLHF

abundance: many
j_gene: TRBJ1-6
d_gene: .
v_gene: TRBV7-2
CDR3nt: TGTGCCAGCAGCTTAGTTCAGGGGATTAATTCACCCCTCCACTTT
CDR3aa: CASSLVQGINSPLHF

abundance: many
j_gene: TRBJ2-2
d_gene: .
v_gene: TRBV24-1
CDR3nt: TGTGCCACCAGTGATACCCAGGGTAGTACCGGGGAGCTGTTTTTT
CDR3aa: CATSDTQGSTGELFF

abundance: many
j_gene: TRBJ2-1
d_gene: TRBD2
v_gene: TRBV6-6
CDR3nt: TGTGCCAGCAGTTACCTCGGCAGCGGGGGGGGGAATGAGCAGTTCTTC
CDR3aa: CASSYLGSGGGNEQFF

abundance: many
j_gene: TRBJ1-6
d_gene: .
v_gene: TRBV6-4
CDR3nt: TGTGCCAGCGGGCCCGAATCGGGTTCACCCCTCCACTTT
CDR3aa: CASGPESGSPLHF

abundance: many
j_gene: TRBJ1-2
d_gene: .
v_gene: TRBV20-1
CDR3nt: TGCAGTGCCCAGGACGGGGGCGGTGGCTACACCTTC
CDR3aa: CSAQDGGGGYTF

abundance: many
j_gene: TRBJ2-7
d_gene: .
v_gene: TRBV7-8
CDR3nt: TGTGCCAGCAGTTTGACAGACCTACGACGGGAGCAGTACTTC
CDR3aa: CASSLTDLRREQYF

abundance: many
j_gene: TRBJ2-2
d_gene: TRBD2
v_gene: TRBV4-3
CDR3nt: TGCGCCAGCAGCCAAGCGGGGGGGCCGACCGGGGAGCTGTTTTTT
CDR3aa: CASSQAGGPTGELFF

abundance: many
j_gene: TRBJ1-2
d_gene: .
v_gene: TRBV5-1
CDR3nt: TGCGCCAGCAGCGCTCCCGAAGCGGGTGGCTACACCTTC
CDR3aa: CASSAPEAGGYTF

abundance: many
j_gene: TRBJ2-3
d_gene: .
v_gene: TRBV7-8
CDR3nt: TGTGCCAGCAGCAGGAGGGAGACTAGTTCAGATACGCAGTATTTT
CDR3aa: CASSRRETSSDTQYF

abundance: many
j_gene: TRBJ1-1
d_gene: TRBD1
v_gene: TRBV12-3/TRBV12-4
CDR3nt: TGTGCCAGCAGTGTGGGACAGCTAAACAAGAACACTGAAGCTTTCTTT
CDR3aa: CASSVGQLNKNTEAFF

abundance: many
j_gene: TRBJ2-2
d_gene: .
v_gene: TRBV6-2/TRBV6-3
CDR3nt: TGTGCCAGTAGTTATTCCACGCGGGGAAACATGGAGCTGTTTTTT
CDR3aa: CASSYSTRGNMELFF

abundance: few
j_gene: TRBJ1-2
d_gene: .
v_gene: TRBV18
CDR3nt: TGTGCCAGCTCACCACCGGTCGAGAACTATGGCTACACCTTC
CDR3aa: CASSPPVENYGYTF

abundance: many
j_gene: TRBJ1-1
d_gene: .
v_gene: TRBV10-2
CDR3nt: TGCGCCAGCAGTGAGATCGTTTGGCAGAAGAACACTGAAGCTTTCTTT
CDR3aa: CASSEIVWQKNTEAFF

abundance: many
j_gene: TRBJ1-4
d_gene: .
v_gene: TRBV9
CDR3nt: TGTGCCAGCAGCGTAGATATCGGCAGTTTCAATGAAAAACTGTTTTTT
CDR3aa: CASSVDIGSFNEKLFF

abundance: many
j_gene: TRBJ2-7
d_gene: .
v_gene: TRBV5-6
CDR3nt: TGTGCCAGCAGTCCACAGCGGAGTGCGAGCTCCTACGAGCAGTACTTC
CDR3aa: CASSPQRSASSYEQYF

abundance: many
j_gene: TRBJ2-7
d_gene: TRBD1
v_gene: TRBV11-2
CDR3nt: TGTGCCAGCAGCACACCCGGGACAGGGGTTCACGAGCAGTACTTC
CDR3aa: CASSTPGTGVHEQYF

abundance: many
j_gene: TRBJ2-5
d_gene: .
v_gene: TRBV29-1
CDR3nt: TGCAGCGTGATACAGGGAGGGGAGACCCAGTACTTC
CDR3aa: CSVIQGGETQYF

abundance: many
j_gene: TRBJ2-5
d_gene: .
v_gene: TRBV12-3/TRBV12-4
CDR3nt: TGTGCCAGCAGTTGGGGACCACAAGAGACCCAGTACTTC
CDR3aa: CASSWGPQETQYF

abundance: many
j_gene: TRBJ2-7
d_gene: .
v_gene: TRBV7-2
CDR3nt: TGTGCCAGCAGCCCCGGGGGAGCCTTGGGGTTTAGGGAGCAGTACTTC
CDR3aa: CASSPGGALGFREQYF

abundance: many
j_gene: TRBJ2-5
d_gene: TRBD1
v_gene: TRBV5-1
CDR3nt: TGCGCCAGCAGCTTGGGGACAGGGGTGCAAGAGACCCAGTACTTC
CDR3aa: CASSLGTGVQETQYF

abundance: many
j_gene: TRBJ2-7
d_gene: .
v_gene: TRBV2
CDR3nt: TGTGCCAGCGCGGCGGGTTCCTACGAGCAGTACTTC
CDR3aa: CASAAGSYEQYF

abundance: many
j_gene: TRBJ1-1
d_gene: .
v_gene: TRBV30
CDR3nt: TGTGCCTGGGAACAGGGCCGGAACACTGAAGCTTTCTTT
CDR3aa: CAWEQGRNTEAFF

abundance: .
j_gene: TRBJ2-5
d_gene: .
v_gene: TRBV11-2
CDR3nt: TGTGCCAGCAGCTTCGGCAGGGTGGGTCAAGAGACCCAGTACTTC
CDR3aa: CASSFGRVGQETQYF

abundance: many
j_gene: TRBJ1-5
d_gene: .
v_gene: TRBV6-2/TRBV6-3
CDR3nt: TGTGCCAGCAGTGCCCGGTTAAGGGCGGACAATCAGCCCCAGCATTTT
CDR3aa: CASSARLRADNQPQHF

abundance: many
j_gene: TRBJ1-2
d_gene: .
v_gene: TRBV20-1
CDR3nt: TGCAGTGCTAGAGATGGGGGGACCTTACATGGCTACACCTTC
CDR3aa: CSARDGGTLHGYTF

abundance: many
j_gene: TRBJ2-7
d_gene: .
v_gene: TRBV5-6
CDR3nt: TGTGCCAGCAGCTTTCGCGACGAGCAGTACTTC
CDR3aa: CASSFRDEQYF

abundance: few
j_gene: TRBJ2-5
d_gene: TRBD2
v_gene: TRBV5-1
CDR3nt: TGCGCCAGCAGCTTGGCCCCTAGCGGGATCCAAGAGACCCAGTACTTC
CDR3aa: CASSLAPSGIQETQYF

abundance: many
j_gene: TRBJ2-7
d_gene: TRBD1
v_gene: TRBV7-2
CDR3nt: TGTGCCAGCTATAACCCGGGACAGAAATTACGCGAGCAGTACTTC
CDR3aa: CASYNPGQKLREQYF

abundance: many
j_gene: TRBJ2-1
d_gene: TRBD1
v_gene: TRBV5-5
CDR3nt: TGTGCCAGCAGCCCCCTTTTCCTGGACAGGGTGGCCTACAATGAGCAGTTCTTC
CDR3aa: CASSPLFLDRVAYNEQFF

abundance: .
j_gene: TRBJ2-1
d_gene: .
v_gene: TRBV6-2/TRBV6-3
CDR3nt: TGTGCCAGCAGTACTTTGGCAGGGAGGAATGAGCAGTTCTTC
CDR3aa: CASSTLAGRNEQFF

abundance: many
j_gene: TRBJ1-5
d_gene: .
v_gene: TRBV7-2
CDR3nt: TGTGCCAGCAGCTTAGTGGTAAATCAGCCCCAGCATTTT
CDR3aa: CASSLVVNQPQHF

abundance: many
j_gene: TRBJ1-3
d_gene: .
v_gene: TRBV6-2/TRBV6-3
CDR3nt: TGTGCCAGCAGTTCCGGACAGTCGCGAAACACCATATATTTT
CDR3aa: CASSSGQSRNTIYF

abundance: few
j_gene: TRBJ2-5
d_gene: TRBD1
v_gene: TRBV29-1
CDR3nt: TGCAGCGTTGCGGCCGGGACAGGGAAACGTGAGACCCAGTACTTC
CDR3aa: CSVAAGTGKRETQYF

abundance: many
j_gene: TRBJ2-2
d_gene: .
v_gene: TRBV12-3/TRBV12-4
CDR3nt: TGTGCCAGCAGTTACAACGGGAACACCGGGGAGCTGTTTTTT
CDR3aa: CASSYNGNTGELFF

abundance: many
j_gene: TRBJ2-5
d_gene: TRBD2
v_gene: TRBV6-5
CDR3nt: TGTGCCAGCAGTTACCCAACCGGCGGGAGGGAGACCCAGTACTTC
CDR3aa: CASSYPTGGRETQYF